This T cell receptor (beta chain) comes out of a study of graft-versus-host responses after intestinal transplantation. Study outcomes and limitations: Across patients carrying graft-donor T cell macrochimerism, allografts held high graft-versus-host to host-versus-graft clonal ratios.

Germline-derived CDR1 and CDR2 are MNHEY and SVGAGI. CDR3 size: 13 residues. V was trimmed by 5 bases and J by 8 bases, leaving 12 bases between them. Of note for this clone: Its target is unknown.

Repertoires were generated with immunoSEQ multiplex PCR, while TCRdb's copy carries only in-frame clones and drops some. The repertoire holds about 120,000 clones, with about 93% as singletons. The receptor was isolated from a human donor who received an intestinal transplant. Specimen: unstimulated CD4+ T cells sorted from spleen or lymph node cells, collected before intestinal transplant. The chain is built from TRBV6-5 and TRBJ1-4; D gene uncertain. CDR3 sequence reads: CASSGRVAEKLFF. The DNA of the CDR3 is TGTGCCAGCAGTGGGAGGGTAGCGGAAAAACTGTTTTTT.